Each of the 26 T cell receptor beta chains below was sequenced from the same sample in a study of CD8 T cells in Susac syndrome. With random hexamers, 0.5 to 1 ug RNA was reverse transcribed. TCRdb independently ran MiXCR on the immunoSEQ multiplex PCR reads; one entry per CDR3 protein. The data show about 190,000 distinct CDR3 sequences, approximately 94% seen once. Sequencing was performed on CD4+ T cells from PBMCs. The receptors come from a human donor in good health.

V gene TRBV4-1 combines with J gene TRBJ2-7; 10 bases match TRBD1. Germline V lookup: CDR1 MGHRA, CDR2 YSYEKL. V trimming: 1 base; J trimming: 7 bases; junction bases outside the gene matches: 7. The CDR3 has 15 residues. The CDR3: CASSQVGTGAGEQYF. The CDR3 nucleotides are TGCGCCAGCAGCCAAGTCGGGACAGGGGCTGGGGAGCAGTACTTC.

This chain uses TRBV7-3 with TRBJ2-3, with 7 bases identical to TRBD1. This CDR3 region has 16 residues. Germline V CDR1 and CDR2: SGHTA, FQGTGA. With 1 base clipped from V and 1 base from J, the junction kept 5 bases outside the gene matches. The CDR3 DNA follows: TGTGCCAGCAGCTTAATAGGGGGCGCGGGCACAGATACGCAGTATTTT. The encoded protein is CASSLIGGAGTDTQYF. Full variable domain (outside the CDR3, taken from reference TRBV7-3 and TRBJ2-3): GAGVSQTPSNKVTEKGKYVELRCDPISGHTALYWYRQSLGQGPEFLIYFQGTGAADDSGLPNDRFFAVRPEGSVSTLKIQRTERGDSAVYLCASSLIGGAGTDTQYFGPGTRLTVL.

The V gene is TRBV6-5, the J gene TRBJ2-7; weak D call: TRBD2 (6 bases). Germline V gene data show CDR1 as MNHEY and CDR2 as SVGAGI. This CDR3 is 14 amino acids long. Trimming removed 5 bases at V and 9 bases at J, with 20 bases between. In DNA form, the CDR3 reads TGTGCCAGCAGTGGGTCTGGGGGGACGTCGGGGCAGTACTTC. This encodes CASSGSGGTSGQYF.

The CDR3: CASSITVTQGYTF. The CDR3 region has the DNA TGCGCCAGCAGCATAACAGTTACCCAAGGCTACACCTTC. V usage is TRBV5-1 and J usage is TRBJ1-2; D is uncertain. Germline-derived CDR1 and CDR2 are SGHRS and YFSETQ. CDR3 length equals 13 residues. V lost 4 bases to trimming and J lost 8 bases, with 15 bases between them.

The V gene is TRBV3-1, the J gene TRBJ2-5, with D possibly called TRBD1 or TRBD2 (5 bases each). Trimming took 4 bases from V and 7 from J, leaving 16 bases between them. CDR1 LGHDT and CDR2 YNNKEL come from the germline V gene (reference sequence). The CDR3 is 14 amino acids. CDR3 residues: CASSLGARPGTQYF. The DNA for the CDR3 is TGTGCCAGCAGCCTCGGGGCCCGCCCGGGGACCCAGTACTTC.

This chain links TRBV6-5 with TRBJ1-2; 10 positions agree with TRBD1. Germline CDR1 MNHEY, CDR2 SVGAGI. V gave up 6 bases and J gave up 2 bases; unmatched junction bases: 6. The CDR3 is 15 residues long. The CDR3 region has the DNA TGTGCCAGCAGGACAGGGGGCGCGGGGAACTATGGCTACACCTTC. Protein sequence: CASRTGGAGNYGYTF.

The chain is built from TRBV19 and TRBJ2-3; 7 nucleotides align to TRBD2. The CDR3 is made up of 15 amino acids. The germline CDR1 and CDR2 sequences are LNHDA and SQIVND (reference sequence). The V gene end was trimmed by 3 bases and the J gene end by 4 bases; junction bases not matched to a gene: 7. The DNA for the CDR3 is TGTGCCAGTAGTATGGGCCCAGGGAGGGCAGATACGCAGTATTTT. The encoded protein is CASSMGPGRADTQYF.

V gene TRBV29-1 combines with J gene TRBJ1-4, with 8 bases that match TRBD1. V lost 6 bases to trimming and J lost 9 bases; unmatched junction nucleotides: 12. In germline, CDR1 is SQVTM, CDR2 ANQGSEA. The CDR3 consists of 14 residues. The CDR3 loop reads CSVAGGGGVQKLFF. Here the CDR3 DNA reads TGCAGCGTAGCAGGGGGCGGCGGGGTTCAAAAACTGTTTTTT.

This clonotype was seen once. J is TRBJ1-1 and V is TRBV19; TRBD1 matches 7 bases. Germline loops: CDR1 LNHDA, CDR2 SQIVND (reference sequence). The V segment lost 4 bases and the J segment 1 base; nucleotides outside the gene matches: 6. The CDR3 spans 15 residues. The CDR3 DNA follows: TGTGCCAGTAGTACCGACAGGGCGGGGAACACTGAAGCTTTCTTT. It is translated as CASSTDRAGNTEAFF.

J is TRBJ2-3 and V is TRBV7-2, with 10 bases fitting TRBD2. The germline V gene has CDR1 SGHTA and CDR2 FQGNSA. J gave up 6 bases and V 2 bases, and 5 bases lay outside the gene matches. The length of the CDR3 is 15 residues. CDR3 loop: CASSLKAGGPDTQYF. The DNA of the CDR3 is TGTGCCAGCAGCTTAAAAGCGGGGGGGCCGGATACGCAGTATTTT.

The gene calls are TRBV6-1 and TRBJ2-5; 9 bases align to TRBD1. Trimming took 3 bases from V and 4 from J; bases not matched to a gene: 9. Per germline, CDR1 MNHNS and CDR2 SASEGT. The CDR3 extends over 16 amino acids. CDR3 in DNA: TGTGCCAGCAGTGACGGGGGACAGGGATTCCGAGAGACCCAGTACTTC. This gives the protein CASSDGGQGFRETQYF.

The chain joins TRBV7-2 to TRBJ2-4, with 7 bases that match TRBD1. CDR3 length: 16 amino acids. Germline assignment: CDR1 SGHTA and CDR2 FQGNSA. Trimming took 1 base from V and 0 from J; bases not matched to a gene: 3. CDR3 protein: CASSLGGQLAKNIQYF. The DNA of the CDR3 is TGTGCCAGCAGCTTAGGGGGACAGCTAGCCAAAAACATTCAGTACTTC.

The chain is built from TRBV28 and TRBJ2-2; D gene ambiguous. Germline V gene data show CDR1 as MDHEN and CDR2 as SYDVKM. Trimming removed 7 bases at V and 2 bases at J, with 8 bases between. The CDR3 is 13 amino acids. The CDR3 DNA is TGTGCCAGCATCCTAACTAACACCGGGGAGCTGTTTTTT. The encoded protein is CASILTNTGELFF.

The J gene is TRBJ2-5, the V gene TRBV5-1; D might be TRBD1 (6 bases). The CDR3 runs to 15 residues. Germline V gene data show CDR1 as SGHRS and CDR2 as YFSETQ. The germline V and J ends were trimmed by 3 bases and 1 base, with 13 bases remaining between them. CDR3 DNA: TGCGCCAGCAGCTCCAGGGGCGCAACCCAAGAGACCCAGTACTTC. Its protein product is CASSSRGATQETQYF.

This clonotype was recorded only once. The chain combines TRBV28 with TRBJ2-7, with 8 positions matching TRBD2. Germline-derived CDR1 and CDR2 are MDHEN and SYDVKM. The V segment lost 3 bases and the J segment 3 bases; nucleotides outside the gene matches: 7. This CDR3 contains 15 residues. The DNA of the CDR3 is TGTGCCAGCAGTTTGGCCGGGGGGGCCCACTACGAGCAGTACTTC. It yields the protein CASSLAGGAHYEQYF.

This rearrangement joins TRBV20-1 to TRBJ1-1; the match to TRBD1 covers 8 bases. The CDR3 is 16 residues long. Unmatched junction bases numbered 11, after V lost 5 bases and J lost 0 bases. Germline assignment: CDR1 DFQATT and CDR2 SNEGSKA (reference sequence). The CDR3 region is CSAPVGVRGLNTEAFF. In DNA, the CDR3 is TGCAGTGCTCCCGTGGGAGTCAGGGGGCTGAACACTGAAGCTTTCTTT.

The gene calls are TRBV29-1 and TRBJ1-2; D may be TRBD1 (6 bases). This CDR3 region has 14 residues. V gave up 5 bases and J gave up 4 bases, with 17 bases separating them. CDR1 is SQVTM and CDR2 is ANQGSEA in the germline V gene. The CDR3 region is CSVIRDTGTYGYTF. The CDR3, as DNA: TGCAGCGTTATTCGGGACACGGGCACCTATGGCTACACCTTC.

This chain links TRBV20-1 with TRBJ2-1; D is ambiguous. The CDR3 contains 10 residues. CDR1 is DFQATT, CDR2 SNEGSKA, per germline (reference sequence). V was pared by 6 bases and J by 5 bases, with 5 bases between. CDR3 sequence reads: CSAPNNEQFF. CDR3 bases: TGCAGTGCCCCGAACAATGAGCAGTTCTTC.

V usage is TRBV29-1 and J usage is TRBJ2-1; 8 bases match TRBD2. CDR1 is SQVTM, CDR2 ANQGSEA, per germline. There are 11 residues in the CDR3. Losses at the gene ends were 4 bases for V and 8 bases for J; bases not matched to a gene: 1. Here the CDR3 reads CSVAGRDEQFF. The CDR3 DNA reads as TGCAGCGTTGCCGGGAGGGATGAGCAGTTCTTC.

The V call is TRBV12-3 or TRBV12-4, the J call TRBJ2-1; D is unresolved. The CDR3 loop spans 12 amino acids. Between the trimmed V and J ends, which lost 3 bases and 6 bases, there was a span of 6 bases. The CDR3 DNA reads TGTGCCAGCAGTTTGCGACCCAATGAGCAGTTCTTC. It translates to CASSLRPNEQFF.

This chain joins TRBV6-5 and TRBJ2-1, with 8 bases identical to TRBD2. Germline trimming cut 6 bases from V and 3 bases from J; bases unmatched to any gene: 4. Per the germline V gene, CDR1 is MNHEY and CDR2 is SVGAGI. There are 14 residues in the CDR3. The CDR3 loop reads CASRDGGDYNEQFF. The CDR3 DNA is TGTGCCAGCAGGGACGGGGGGGACTACAATGAGCAGTTCTTC.

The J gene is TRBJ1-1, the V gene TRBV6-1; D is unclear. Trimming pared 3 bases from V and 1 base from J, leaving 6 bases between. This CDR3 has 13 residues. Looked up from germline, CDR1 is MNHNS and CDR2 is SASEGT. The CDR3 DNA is TGTGCCAGCAGTGAGGCCAGGAACACTGAAGCTTTCTTT. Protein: CASSEARNTEAFF.

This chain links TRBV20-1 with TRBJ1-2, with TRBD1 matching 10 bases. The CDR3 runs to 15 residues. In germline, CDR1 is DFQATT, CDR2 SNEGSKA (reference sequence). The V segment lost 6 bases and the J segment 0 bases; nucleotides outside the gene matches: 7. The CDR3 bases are TGCAGTGCCGTGGCTGGGACAGGGGCTAACTATGGCTACACCTTC. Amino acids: CSAVAGTGANYGYTF.

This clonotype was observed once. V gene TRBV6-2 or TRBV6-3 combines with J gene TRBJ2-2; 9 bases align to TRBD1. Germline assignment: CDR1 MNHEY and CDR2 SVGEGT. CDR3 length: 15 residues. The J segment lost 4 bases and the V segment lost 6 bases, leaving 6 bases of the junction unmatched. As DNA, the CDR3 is TGTGCCAGCAGCGACGGGACAGGGTTCACCGGGGAGCTGTTTTTT. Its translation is CASSDGTGFTGELFF.

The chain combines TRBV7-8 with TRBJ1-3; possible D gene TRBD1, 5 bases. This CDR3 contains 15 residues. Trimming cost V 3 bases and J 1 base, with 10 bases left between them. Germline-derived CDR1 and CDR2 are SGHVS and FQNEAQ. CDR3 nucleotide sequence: TGTGCCAGCAGCTTCAGGGCAAGTTCTGGAAACACCATATATTTT. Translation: CASSFRASSGNTIYF.

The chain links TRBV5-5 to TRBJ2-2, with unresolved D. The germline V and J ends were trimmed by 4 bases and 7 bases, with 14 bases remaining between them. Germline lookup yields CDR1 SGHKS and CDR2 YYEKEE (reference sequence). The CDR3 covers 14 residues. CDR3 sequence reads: CASSPWTIGGELFF. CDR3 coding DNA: TGTGCCAGCAGCCCCTGGACGATAGGCGGGGAGCTGTTTTTT.